This TCR beta chain was sequenced for a study of T cells expressing NK-cell markers. The CDR3 length is 20 residues. In germline, CDR1 is ENHRY, CDR2 SYGVKD. TCRdb reprocessed the 5' RACE reads; each CDR3 protein has one entry and no DNA is given. Its listing shows 250,000 to 300,000 distinct CDR3 sequences. The sample was blood T cells: a sorted CD56 or NKG2C T cell subset, CD4+ or CD8+ T cells, or bulk PBMC T cells (not recorded which). The TCR sequence derives from a young man in good health. The chain joins TRBV10-3 to TRBJ2-6; checking the TCRdb D call of TRBD1 is not possible without DNA. The CDR3 protein is CAISESSRTGVRSGANVLTF.